This record looks at one TCR beta chain sequence and its context. Its cognate antigen is unknown. This entry belongs to a study of cytomegalovirus exposure and HLA in healthy donors. General observations from the study: Previously analyzed data showed that most TCR beta V segments were productive at a frequency of about 87% or about 30%. With later analysis, a missense DCLRE1C variant became linked to TCR beta V- and J-gene trimming. The study had only CMV serostatus as immune exposure information.

Primers for the PCR totalled 60 Vbeta and 13 Jbeta. The data were produced by immunoSEQ multiplex PCR, yet TCRdb's version contains in-frame clones alone and is incomplete. The repertoire holds some 150,000 clones, with more than 75% as singletons. The source is a man aged 30-40 years in good health and CMV-seropositive. The specimen sequenced was PBMCs.

This CDR3 reads CAISAGGMNTEAFF. CDR3 DNA: TGTGCCATCTCGGCAGGGGGTATGAACACTGAAGCTTTCTTT. The chain joins TRBV10-3 to TRBJ1-1, with 7 positions matching TRBD1. The germline V gene has CDR1 ENHRY and CDR2 SYGVKD. This CDR3 has 14 residues. J gave up 0 bases and V 8 bases, and 6 bases lay outside the gene matches.